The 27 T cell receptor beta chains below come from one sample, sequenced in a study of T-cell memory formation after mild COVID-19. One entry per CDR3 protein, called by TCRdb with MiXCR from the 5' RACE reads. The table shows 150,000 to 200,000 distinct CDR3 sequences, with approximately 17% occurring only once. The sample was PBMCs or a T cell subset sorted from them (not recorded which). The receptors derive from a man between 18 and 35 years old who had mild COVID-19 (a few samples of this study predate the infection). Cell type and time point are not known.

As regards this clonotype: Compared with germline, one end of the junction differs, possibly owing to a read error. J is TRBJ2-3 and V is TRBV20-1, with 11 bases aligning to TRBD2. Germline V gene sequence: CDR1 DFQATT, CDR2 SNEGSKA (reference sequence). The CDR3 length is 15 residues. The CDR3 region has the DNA TGCAGTGCCCCTATAGCGGGGGGGCCAACAGAGACGCAGTATTTT. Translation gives CSAPIAGGPTETQYF.

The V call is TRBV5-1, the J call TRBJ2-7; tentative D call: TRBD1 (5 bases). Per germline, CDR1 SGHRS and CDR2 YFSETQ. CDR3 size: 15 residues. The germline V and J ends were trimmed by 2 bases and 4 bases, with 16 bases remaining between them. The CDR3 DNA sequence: TGCGCCAGCAGCTTCCAAGACAGTGGATTTTACGAGCAGTACGTC. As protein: CASSFQDSGFYEQYV.

The CDR3 protein is CSARGGQEAFF. In DNA form, the CDR3 reads TGCAGTGCTAGAGGGGGGCAGGAAGCTTTCTTT. The chain combines TRBV20-1 with TRBJ1-1; D possibly corresponds to TRBD1 (6 bases). CDR1 and CDR2 (germline): DFQATT, SNEGSKA (reference sequence). Between the trimmed V and J ends, which lost 1 base and 8 bases, there was a span of 8 bases. This CDR3 region has 11 residues.

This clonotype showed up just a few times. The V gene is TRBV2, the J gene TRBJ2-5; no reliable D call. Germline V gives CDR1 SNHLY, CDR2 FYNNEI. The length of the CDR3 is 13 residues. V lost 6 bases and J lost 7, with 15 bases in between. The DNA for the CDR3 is TGTGCCAGCAGCCTGGACCCCTCGGGGACCCAGTACTTC. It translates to CASSLDPSGTQYF.

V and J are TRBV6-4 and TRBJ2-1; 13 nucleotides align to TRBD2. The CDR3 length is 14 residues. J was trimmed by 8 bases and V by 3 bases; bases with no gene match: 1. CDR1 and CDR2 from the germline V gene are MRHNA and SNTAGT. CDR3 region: CASSEGLAGHEQFF. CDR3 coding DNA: TGTGCCAGCAGTGAGGGACTAGCGGGGCATGAGCAGTTCTTC.

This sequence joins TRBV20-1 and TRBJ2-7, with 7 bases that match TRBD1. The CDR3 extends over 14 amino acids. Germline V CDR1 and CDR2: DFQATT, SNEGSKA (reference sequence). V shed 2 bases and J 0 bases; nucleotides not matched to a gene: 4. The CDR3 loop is CSARRQGHSYEQYV. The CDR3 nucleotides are TGCAGTGCTAGACGACAGGGACACTCCTACGAGCAGTACGTC.

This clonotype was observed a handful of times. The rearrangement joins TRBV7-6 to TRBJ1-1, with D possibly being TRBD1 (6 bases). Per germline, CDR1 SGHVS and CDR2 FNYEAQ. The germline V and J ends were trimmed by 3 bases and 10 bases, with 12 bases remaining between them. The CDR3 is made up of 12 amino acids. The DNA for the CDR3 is TGTGCCAGCAGCTTGTGGGGGGGCAGAGCTTTCTTT. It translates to CASSLWGGRAFF.

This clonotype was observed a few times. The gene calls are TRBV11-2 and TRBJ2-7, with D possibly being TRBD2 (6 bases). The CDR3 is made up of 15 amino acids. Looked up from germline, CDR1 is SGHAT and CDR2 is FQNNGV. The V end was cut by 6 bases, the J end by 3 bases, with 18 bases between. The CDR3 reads CASRRMGGRNYEQYF. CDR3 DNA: TGTGCCAGCAGACGTATGGGGGGACGGAACTACGAGCAGTACTTC.

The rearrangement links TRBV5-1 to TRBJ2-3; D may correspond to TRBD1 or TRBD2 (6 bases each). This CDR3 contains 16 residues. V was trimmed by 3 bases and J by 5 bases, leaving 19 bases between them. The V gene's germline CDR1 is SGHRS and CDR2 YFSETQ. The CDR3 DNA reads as TGCGCCAGCAGCTCGGGGGCCTCGAGCGAGGGAGATACGCAGTATTTT. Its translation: CASSSGASSEGDTQYF.

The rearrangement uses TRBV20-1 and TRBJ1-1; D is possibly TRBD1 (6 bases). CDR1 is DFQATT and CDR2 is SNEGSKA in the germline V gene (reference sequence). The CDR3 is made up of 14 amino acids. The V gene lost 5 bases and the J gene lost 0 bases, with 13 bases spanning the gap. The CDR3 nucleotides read TGCAGTGCTCAAACAGGGAGCCTGAACACTGAAGCTTTCTTT. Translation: CSAQTGSLNTEAFF.

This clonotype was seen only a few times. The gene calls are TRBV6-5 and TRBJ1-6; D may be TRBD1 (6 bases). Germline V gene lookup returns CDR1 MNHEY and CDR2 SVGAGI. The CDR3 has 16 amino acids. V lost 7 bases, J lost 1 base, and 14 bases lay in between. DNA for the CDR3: TGTGCCAGCAAAACCTACGGGACATCCTATAATTCACCCCTCCACTTT. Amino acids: CASKTYGTSYNSPLHF.

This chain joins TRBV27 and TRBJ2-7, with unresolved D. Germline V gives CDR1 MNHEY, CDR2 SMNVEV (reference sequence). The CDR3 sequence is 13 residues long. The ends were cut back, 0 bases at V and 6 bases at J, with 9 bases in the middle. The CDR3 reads CASSLSEYTEQYF. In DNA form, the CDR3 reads TGTGCCAGCAGTTTATCGGAGTACACCGAGCAGTACTTC.

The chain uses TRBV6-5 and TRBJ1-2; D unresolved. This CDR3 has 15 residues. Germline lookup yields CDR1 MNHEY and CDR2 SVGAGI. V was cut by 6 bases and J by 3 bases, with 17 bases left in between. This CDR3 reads CASSPASLGYYGYTF. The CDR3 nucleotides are TGTGCCAGCAGCCCCGCGTCGTTGGGGTACTATGGCTACACCTTC.

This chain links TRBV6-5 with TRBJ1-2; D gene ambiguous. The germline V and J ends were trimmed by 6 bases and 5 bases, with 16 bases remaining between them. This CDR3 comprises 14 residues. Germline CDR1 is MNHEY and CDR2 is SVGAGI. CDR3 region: CASRPTGGRYGYTF. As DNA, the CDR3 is TGTGCCAGCAGGCCCACGGGTGGGAGATATGGCTACACCTTC.

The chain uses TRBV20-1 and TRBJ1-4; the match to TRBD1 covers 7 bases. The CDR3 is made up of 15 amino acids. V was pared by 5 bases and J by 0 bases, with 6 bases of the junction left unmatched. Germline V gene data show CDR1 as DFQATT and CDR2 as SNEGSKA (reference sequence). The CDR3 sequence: CSAGGTAATNEKLFF. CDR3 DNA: TGCAGTGCTGGCGGGACAGCCGCAACTAATGAAAAACTGTTTTTT.

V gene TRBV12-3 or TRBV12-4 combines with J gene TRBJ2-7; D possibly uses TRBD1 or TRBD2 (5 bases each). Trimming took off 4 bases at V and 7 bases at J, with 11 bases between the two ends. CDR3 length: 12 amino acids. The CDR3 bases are TGTGCCAGCAGTTACCGGGACCAGGAGCAGTACTTC. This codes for CASSYRDQEQYF.

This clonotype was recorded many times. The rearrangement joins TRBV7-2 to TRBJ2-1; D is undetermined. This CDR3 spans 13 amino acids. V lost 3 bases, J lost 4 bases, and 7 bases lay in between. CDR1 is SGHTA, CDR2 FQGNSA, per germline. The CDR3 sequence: CASSLELYNEQFF. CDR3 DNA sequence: TGTGCCAGCAGCTTGGAACTGTACAATGAGCAGTTCTTC. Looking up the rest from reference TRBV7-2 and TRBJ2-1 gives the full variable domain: GAGVSQSPSNKVTEKGKDVELRCDPISGHTALYWYRQSLGQGLEFLIYFQGNSAPDKSGLPSDRFSAERTGGSVSTLTIQRTQQEDSAVYLCASSLELYNEQFFGPGTRLTVL.

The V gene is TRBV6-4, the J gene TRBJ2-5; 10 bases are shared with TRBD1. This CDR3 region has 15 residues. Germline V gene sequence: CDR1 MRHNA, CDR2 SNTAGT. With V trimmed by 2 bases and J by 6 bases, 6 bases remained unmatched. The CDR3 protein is CASSDGGQGCKTQYF. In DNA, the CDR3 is TGTGCCAGCAGTGACGGGGGACAGGGGTGTAAGACCCAGTACTTC.

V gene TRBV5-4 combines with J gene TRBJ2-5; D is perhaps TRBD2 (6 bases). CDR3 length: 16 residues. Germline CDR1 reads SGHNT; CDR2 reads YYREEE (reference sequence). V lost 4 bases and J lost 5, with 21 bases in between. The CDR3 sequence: CASSPDAGTGGETQYF. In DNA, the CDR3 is TGTGCCAGCAGCCCGGACGCCGGGACTGGGGGGGAGACCCAGTACTTC.

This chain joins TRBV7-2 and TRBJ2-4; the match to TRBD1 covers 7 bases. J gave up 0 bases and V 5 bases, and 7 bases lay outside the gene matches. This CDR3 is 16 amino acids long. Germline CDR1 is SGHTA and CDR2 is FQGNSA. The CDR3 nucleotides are TGTGCCAGCAGCCTCCGGGGACAGCTAGCCAAAAACATTCAGTACTTC. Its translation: CASSLRGQLAKNIQYF.

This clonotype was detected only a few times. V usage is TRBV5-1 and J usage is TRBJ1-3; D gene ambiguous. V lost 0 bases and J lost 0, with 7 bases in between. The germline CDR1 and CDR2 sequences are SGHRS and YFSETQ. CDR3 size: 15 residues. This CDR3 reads CASSLVGFSGNTIYF. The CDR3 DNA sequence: TGCGCCAGCAGCTTGGTTGGGTTCTCTGGAAACACCATATATTTT.

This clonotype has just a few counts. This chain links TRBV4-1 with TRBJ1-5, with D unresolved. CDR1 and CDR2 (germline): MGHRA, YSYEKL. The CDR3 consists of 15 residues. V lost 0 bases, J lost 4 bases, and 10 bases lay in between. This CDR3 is CASSQDALGNQPQHF. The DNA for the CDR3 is TGCGCCAGCAGCCAAGATGCCTTAGGGAATCAGCCCCAGCATTTT.

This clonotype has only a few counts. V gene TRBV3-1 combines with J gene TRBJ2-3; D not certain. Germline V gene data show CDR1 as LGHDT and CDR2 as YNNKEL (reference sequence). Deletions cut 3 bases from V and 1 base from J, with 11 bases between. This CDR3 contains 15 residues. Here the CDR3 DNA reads TGTGCCAGCAGCCAGGGTCCTATCCGCACAGATACGCAGTATTTT. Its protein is CASSQGPIRTDTQYF.

The CDR3 bases are TGTGCCAGCAGGCGGGAATCGGTGTCCTATAATTCACCCCTCCACTTT. Amino acids: CASRRESVSYNSPLHF. The J gene is TRBJ1-6, the V gene TRBV6-5; D gene ambiguous. The CDR3 runs 16 residues. Per germline, CDR1 MNHEY and CDR2 SVGAGI. Between the trimmed V and J ends, which lost 6 bases and 1 base, there was a span of 13 bases.

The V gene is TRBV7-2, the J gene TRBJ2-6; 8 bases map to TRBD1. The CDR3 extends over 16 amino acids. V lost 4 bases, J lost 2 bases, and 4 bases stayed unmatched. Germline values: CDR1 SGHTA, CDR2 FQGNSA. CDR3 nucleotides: TGTGCCAGCAGCTCAGGGACAGGAGCTGGGGCCAACGTCCTGACTTTC. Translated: CASSSGTGAGANVLTF.

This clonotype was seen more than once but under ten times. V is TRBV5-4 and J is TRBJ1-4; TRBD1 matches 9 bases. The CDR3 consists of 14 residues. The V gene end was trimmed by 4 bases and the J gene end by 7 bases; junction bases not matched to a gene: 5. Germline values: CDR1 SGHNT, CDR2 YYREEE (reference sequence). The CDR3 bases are TGTGCCAGCAGCCTACAGGGGGCGAGTGAAAAACTGTTTTTT. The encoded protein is CASSLQGASEKLFF.

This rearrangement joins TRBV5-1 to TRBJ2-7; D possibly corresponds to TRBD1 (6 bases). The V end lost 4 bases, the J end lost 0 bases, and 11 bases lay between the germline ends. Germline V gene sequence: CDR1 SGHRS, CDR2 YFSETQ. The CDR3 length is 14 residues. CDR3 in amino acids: CASSQGDISYEQYV. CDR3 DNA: TGCGCCAGCAGCCAAGGGGACATCTCCTACGAGCAGTACGTC.